This T cell receptor (beta chain) was captured by sequencing in a study of T cell responses to AZD1222 COVID-19 vaccine. As for the study in general: Analyses pooled second doses at about 4 or about 12 weeks.

V dropped 5 bases and J dropped 1; count of bases not matched to a gene: 8. The CDR3 is made up of 17 amino acids. In germline, CDR1 is SGHTA, CDR2 FQGTGA. Measured with immunoSEQ multiplex PCR; TCRdb has only the in-frame clones, and not every one. The sample has 120,000 to 150,000 clones, 91% seen once. The rearrangement uses TRBV7-3 and TRBJ2-3; 11 nucleotides match TRBD1. The TCR sequence derives from an adult in good health. The specimen comprised peripheral blood, sampled on day 0 of AZD1222 vaccination. The CDR3, as DNA: TGTGCCAGCAGCCCACATGGACAGGGGGCTCGCACAGATACGCAGTATTTT. Protein: CASSPHGQGARTDTQYF.